The rows below give T cell receptor beta chains drawn from one sample of a study of blood T cell repertoires in COVID-19. Measured with immunoSEQ multiplex PCR; TCRdb has only the in-frame clones, and not every one. The sample carries approximately 68,000 clones, roughly 77% recorded once. The sample was peripheral blood. The source of these receptors is a human donor in a cohort sampled during active COVID-19. Each CDR3 is given with its conserved first and last residue. Each record gives: D gene, clone size, V gene, CDR3 length, J gene, CDR3 protein, CDR3 DNA. A D gene is named only where the DNA matches it firmly. The listing skips clone size in some rows; elsewhere it reads once, few, many or a size class.

>.|.|TRBV5-4|17|TRBJ2-6
CASSSPYSSSGANVLTF
TGTGCCAGCAGCTCCCCGTACTCTAGCTCTGGGGCCAACGTCCTGACTTTC
>TRBD2|few|TRBV6-4|15|TRBJ2-3
CASSEGTSGTDTQYF
TGTGCCAGCAGTGAAGGGACTAGCGGGACAGATACGCAGTATTTT
>.|once|TRBV7-2|15|TRBJ1-2
CASSLGSGGSYGYTF
TGTGCCAGCAGCCTGGGGTCGGGGGGGAGCTATGGCTACACCTTC
>TRBD1|few|TRBV4-2|14|TRBJ2-2
CASSPGTGGGELFF
TGTGCCAGCAGCCCCGGGACAGGAGGCGGGGAGCTGTTTTTT
>.|.|TRBV24-1|19|TRBJ2-2
CATMGQGADYGHQTGELFF
TGTGCCACCATGGGCCAGGGCGCGGACTACGGGCACCAAACCGGGGAGCTGTTTTTT
>.|.|TRBV18|15|TRBJ1-2
CASSPTGDPNYGYTF
TGTGCCAGCTCACCTACAGGAGACCCTAACTATGGCTACACCTTC
>TRBD1|.|TRBV28|15|TRBJ2-7
CASSPSTGKSYEQYF
TGTGCCAGCAGTCCGTCGACAGGGAAGTCCTACGAGCAGTACTTC
>.|once|TRBV2|15|TRBJ2-7
CASSEGGGLIYEQYF
TGTGCCAGCAGTGAAGGGGGCGGCTTAATCTACGAGCAGTACTTC
>TRBD1|.|TRBV6-5|12|TRBJ2-7
CASSRTGNEQYF
TGTGCCAGCAGTCGGACAGGGAACGAGCAGTACTTC
>.|.|TRBV27|14|TRBJ1-6
CASSFGQGYSPLHF
TGTGCCAGCAGTTTTGGGCAGGGCTATTCACCCCTCCACTTT
>.|.|TRBV5-8|16|TRBJ2-1
CASSLLTTTSYNEQFF
TGTGCCAGCAGCCTCCTGACAACAACTTCCTACAATGAGCAGTTCTTC
>TRBD1|.|TRBV28|16|TRBJ2-5
CASSAFTGAFQETQYF
TGTGCCAGCAGTGCATTTACAGGGGCCTTTCAAGAGACCCAGTACTTC
>.|.|TRBV27|15|TRBJ2-1
CASSLDGGSYNEQFF
TGTGCCAGCAGTTTGGACGGGGGCTCCTACAATGAGCAGTTCTTC
>TRBD2|.|TRBV7-3|15|TRBJ2-3
CASSSRLAGRDTQYF
TGTGCCAGCAGCTCCCGACTAGCGGGAAGGGATACGCAGTATTTT
>TRBD1|.|TRBV28|17|TRBJ2-2
CASSLPGQGASVGELFF
TGTGCCAGCAGTTTACCCGGACAGGGGGCTTCAGTCGGGGAGCTGTTTTTT
>TRBD2|.|TRBV28|20|TRBJ2-2
CASSSLLQRLAGGRTGELFF
TGTGCCAGCAGTTCCCTCTTGCAGCGACTAGCGGGAGGGCGTACCGGGGAGCTGTTTTTT
>.|few|TRBV4-3|15|TRBJ2-7
CASSPGSGASYEQYF
TGCGCCAGCAGCCCCGGGAGCGGAGCTTCCTACGAGCAGTACTTC
>.|.|TRBV29-1|13|TRBJ2-2
CSVDEGDTGELFF
TGCAGCGTTGATGAGGGGGACACCGGGGAGCTGTTTTTT
>.|few|TRBV6-1|19|TRBJ1-6
CASSEQRGGPSSYNSPLHF
TGTGCCAGCAGTGAACAGCGGGGGGGCCCTAGCTCCTATAATTCACCCCTCCACTTT
>.|few|TRBV19|13|TRBJ2-2
CASAGQLTGELFF
TGTGCCTCTGCGGGGCAGCTTACCGGGGAGCTGTTTTTT
>.|.|TRBV4-1|13|TRBJ1-5
CASSQVQNQPQHF
TGCGCCAGCAGCCAAGTTCAGAATCAGCCCCAGCATTTT
>TRBD2|.|TRBV19|15|TRBJ2-7
CATEGWLAGVYEQYF
TGTGCCACCGAAGGGTGGCTAGCGGGAGTATACGAGCAGTACTTC
>.|.|TRBV7-2|13|TRBJ1-6
CASSRTVNSPLHF
TGTGCCAGCAGCCGGACAGTAAATTCACCCCTCCACTTT